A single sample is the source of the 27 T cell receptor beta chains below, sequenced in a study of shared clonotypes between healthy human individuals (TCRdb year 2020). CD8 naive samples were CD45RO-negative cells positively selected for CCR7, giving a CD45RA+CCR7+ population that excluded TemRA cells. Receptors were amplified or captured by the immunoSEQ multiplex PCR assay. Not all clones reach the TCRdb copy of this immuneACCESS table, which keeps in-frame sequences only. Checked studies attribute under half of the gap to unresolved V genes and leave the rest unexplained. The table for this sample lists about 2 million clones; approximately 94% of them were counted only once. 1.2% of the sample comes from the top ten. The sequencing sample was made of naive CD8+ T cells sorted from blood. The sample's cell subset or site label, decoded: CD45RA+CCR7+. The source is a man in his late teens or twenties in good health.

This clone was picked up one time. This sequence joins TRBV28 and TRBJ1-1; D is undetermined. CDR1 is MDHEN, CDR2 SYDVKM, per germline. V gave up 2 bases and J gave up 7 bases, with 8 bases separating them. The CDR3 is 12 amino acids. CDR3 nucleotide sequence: TGTGCCAGCAGTTTAAGAGAGGATGAAGCTTTCTTT. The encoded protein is CASSLREDEAFF.

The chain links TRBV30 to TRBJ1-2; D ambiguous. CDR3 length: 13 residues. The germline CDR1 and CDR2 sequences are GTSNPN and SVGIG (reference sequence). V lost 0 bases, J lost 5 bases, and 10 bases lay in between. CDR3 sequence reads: CAWSVSEPYGYTF. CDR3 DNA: TGTGCCTGGAGTGTATCGGAACCTTATGGCTACACCTTC. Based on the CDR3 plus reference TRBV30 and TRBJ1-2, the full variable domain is SQTIHQWPATLVQPVGSPLSLECTVEGTSNPNLYWYRQAAGRGLQLLFYSVGIGQISSEVPQNLSASRPQDRQFILSSKKLLLSDSGFYLCAWSVSEPYGYTFGSGTRLTVV.

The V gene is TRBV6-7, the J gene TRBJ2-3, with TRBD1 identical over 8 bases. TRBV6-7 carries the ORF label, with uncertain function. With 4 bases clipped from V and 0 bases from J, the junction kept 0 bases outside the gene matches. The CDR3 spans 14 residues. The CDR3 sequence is CASSWDRSTDTQYF. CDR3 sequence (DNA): TGTGCCAGCAGTTGGGACAGGAGCACAGATACGCAGTATTTT.

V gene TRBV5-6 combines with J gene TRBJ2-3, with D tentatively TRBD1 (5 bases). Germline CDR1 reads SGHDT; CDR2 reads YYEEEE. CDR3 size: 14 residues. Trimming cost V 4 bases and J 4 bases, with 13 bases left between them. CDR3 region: CASSGWTFPDTQYF. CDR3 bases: TGTGCCAGCAGCGGGTGGACATTTCCAGATACGCAGTATTTT.

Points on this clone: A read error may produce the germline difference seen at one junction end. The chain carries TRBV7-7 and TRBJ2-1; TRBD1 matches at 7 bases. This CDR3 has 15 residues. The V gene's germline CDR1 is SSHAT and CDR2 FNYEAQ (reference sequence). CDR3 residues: CASSFGDSPYNEQFF. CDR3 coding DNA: TGTGCTAGCAGCTTTGGGGACAGCCCCTACAATGAGCAGTTCTTC.

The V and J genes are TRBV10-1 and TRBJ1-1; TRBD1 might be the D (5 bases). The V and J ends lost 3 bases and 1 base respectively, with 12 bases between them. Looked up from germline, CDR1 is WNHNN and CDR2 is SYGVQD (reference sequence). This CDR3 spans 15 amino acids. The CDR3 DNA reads TGCGCCAGCAGTGATCACTACACAGGGAACACTGAAGCTTTCTTT. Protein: CASSDHYTGNTEAFF.

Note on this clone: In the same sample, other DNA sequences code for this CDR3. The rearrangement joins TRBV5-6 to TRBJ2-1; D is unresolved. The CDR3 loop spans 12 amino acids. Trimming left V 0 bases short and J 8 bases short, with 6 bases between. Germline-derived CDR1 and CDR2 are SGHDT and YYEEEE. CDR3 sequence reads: CASSLVPDEQFF. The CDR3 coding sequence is TGTGCCAGCAGCTTGGTTCCGGATGAGCAGTTCTTC.

The CDR3 sequence is CASSEGLAATHEQFF. CDR3 DNA: TGTGCCAGCAGTGAGGGCCTAGCGGCGACTCATGAGCAGTTCTTC. The chain has TRBV2 and TRBJ2-1, with 7 bases that match TRBD2. The V gene end was trimmed by 3 bases and the J gene end by 8 bases; junction bases not matched to a gene: 10. CDR3 length: 15 amino acids. CDR1 and CDR2 from the germline V gene are SNHLY and FYNNEI.

CDR3 nucleotide sequence: TGCGCCAGCAGCTTAAGAGAGGGGGCGCCGAACACCGGGGAGCTGTTTTTT. Its protein product is CASSLREGAPNTGELFF. The chain combines TRBV5-1 with TRBJ2-2; 7 bases map to TRBD1. The CDR3 covers 17 residues. Germline-derived CDR1 and CDR2 are SGHRS and YFSETQ. Unmatched junction bases numbered 7, after V lost 2 bases and J lost 0 bases.

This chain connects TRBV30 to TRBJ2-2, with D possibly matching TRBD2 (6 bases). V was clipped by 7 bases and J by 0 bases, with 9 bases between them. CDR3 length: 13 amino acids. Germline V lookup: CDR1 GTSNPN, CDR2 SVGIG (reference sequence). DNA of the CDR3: TGTGCCTCGGGAGCAGCGAACACCGGGGAGCTGTTTTTT. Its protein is CASGAANTGELFF.

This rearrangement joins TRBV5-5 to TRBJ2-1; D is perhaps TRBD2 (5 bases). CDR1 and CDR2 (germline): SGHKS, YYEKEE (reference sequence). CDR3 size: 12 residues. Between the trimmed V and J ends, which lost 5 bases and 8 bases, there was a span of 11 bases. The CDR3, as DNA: TGTGCCAGCAGTGCCCTGAGGGATGAGCAGTTCTTC. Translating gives CASSALRDEQFF.

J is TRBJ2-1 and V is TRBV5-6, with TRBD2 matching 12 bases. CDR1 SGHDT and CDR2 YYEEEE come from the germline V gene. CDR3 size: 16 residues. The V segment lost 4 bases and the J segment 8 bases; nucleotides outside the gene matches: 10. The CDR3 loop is CASSKPTSGSSDEQFF. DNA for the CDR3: TGTGCCAGCAGCAAGCCGACTAGCGGGAGTTCAGATGAGCAGTTCTTC. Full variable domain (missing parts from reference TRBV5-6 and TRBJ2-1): DAGVTQSPTHLIKTRGQQVTLRCSPKSGHDTVSWYQQALGQGPQFIFQYYEEEERQRGNFPDRFSGHQFPNYSSELNVNALLLGDSALYLCASSKPTSGSSDEQFFGPGTRLTVL.

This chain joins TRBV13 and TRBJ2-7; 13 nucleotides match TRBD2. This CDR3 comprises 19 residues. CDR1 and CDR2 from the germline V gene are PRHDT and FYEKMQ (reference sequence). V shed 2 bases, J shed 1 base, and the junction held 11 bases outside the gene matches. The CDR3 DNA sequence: TGTGCCAGCAGCTTACGTCTCGGACTAGCGGGAGAGATATCCTACGAGCAGTACTTC. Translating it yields CASSLRLGLAGEISYEQYF.

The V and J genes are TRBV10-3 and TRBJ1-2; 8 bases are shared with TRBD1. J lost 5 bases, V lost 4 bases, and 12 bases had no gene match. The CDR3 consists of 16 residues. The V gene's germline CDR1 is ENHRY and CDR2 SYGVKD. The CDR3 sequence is CAISAPQGEDGYGYTF. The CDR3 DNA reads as TGTGCCATCAGTGCACCACAGGGGGAGGACGGATATGGCTACACCTTC.

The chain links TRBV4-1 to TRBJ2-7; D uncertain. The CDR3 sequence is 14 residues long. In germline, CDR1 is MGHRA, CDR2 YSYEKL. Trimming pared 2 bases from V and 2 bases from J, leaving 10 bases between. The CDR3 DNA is TGCGCCAGCAGCCAAAGGGCACCGGCCTACGAGCAGTACTTC. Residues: CASSQRAPAYEQYF.

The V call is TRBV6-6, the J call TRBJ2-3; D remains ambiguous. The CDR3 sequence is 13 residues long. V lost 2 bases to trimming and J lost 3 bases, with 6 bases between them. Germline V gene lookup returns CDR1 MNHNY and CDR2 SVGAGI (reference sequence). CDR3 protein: CASSYGVTDTQYF. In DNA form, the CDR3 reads TGTGCCAGCAGTTACGGGGTGACAGATACGCAGTATTTT.

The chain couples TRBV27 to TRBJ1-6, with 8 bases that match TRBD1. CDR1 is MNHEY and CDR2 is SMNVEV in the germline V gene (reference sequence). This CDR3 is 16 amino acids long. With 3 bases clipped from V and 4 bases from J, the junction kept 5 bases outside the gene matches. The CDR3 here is CASSFAGGLYNSPLHF. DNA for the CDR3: TGTGCCAGCAGTTTCGCAGGGGGCCTATATAATTCACCCCTCCACTTT.

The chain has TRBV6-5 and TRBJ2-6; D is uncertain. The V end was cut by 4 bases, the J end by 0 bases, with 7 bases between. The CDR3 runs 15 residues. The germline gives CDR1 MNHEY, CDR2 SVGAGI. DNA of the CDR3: TGTGCCAGCAGTTCGTGGCTCTCTGGGGCCAACGTCCTGACTTTC. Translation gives CASSSWLSGANVLTF.

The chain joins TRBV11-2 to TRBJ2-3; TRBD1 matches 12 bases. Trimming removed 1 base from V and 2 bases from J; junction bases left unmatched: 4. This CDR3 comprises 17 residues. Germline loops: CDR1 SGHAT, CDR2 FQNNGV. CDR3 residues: CASSLGPGQGATDTQYF. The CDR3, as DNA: TGTGCCAGCAGCTTAGGACCGGGACAGGGGGCCACAGATACGCAGTATTTT.

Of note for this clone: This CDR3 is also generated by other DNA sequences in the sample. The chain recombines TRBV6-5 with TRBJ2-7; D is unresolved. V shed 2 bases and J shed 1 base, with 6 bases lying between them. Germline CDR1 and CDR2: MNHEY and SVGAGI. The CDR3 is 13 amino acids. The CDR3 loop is CASSYSPSYEQYF. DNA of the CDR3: TGTGCCAGCAGTTACAGCCCTTCCTACGAGCAGTACTTC.

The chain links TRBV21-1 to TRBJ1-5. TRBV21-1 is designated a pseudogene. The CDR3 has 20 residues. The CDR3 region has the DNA TGTGCCAGCAGCAAAACCAAGGACCCCTCTCCAAGCGTGGGCAATCAGCCCCAGCATTTT. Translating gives CASSKTKDPSPSVGNQPQHF.

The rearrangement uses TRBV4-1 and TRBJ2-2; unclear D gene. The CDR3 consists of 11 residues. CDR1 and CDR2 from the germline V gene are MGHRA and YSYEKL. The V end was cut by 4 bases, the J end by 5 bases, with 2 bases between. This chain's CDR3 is CASSRTGELFF. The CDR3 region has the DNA TGCGCCAGCAGCCGTACCGGGGAGCTGTTTTTT.

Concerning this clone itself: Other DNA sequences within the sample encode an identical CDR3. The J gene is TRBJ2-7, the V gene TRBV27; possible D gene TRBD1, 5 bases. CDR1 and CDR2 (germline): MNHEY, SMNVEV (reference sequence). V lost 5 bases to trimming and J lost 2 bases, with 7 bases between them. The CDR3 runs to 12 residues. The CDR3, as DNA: TGTGCCAGCAGTCCAGGGCCCTACGAGCAGTACTTC. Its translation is CASSPGPYEQYF.

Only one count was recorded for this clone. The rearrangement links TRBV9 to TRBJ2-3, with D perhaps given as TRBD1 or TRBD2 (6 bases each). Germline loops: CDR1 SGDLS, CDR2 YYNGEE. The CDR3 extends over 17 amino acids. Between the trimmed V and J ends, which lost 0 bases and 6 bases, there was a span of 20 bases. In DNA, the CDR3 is TGTGCCAGCAGCGTAGGAGGGGGGTTAGCCGAGTCGGATACGCAGTATTTT. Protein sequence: CASSVGGGLAESDTQYF.

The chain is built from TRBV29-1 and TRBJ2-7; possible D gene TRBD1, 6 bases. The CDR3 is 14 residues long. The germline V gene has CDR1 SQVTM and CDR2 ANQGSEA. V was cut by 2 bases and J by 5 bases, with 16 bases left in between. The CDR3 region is CSVERVRGANEQYF. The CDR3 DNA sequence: TGCAGCGTTGAACGTGTCAGGGGTGCGAACGAGCAGTACTTC.

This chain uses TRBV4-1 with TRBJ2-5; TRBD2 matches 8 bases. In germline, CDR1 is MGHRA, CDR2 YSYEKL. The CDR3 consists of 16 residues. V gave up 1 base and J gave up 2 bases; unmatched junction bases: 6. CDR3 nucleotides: TGCGCCAGCAGCCAAGTAAGGAGCGGGGGACAAGAGACCCAGTACTTC. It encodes CASSQVRSGGQETQYF.

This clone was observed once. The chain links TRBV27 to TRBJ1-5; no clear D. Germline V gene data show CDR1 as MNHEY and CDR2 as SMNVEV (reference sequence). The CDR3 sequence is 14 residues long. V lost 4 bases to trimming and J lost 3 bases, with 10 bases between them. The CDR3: CASSSDRDNQPQHF. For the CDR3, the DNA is TGTGCCAGCAGTTCCGATCGGGACAATCAGCCCCAGCATTTT.